These 32 T cell receptor beta chains were sequenced from one sample in a study of cytomegalovirus exposure and HLA in healthy donors. The PCR had 60 Vbeta and 13 Jbeta primers. The assay was immunoSEQ multiplex PCR, and TCRdb's table has in-frame clones only and misses some. The sample has about 190,000 clones; under 85% are singletons. Input material: PBMCs. The origin of the receptors is a woman between 18 and 29 years old in good health and CMV-seronegative.

This rearrangement joins TRBV10-3 to TRBJ2-6; TRBD2 might be the D (6 bases). Trimming shortened V by 2 bases and J by 4 bases, and 12 bases separated the two germline ends. Germline-derived CDR1 and CDR2 are ENHRY and SYGVKD. This CDR3 comprises 16 residues. The DNA for the CDR3 is TGTGCCATCAGTGAGCCGGGGGTTGAGGGGGCCAACGTCCTGACTTTC. Translated, it gives CAISEPGVEGANVLTF.

V is TRBV28 and J is TRBJ1-2; TRBD1 matches at 7 bases. Germline V gene sequence: CDR1 MDHEN, CDR2 SYDVKM. Trimming removed 6 bases from V and 3 bases from J; junction bases left unmatched: 10. CDR3 size: 15 residues. CDR3 in DNA: TGTGCCAGCAGCGCAGGGGGGACCCACTACTATGGCTACACCTTC. This codes for CASSAGGTHYYGYTF.

The CDR3 DNA sequence: TGCGCCAGCAGCTTAAGCGGGGGGCTTAGAGAGACCCAGTACTTC. Encoded protein: CASSLSGGLRETQYF. The chain has TRBV5-1 and TRBJ2-5, with 9 bases identical to TRBD2. V trimming: 2 bases; J trimming: 4 bases; junction bases outside the gene matches: 6. Germline loops: CDR1 SGHRS, CDR2 YFSETQ. The CDR3 spans 15 residues.

V and J are TRBV29-1 and TRBJ1-1; D is undetermined. V was trimmed by 4 bases and J by 3 bases, leaving 21 bases between them. The CDR3 extends over 16 amino acids. The germline CDR1 and CDR2 sequences are SQVTM and ANQGSEA. CDR3 sequence reads: CSVVPIAVYGDTEAFF. CDR3 bases: TGCAGCGTTGTACCCATCGCAGTGTACGGGGACACTGAAGCTTTCTTT.

The rearrangement uses TRBV5-1 and TRBJ2-3; TRBD2 might be the D (5 bases). The CDR3 sequence is 17 residues long. CDR1 and CDR2 (germline): SGHRS, YFSETQ. Trimming took off 0 bases at V and 3 bases at J, with 17 bases between the two ends. CDR3 bases: TGCGCCAGCAGCTTGGGGGGTGGAGGTCGGGGAACAGATACGCAGTATTTT. Protein product: CASSLGGGGRGTDTQYF.

This sequence joins TRBV19 and TRBJ2-7, with TRBD1 identical over 7 bases. The junction had 6 bases not matched to a gene; V was cut back by 5 bases and J by 2 bases. CDR3 length: 14 amino acids. Germline V gene lookup returns CDR1 LNHDA and CDR2 SQIVND (reference sequence). In DNA, the CDR3 is TGTGCCAGTAGTCCCCTGGGACAGCCCTACGAGCAGTACTTC. It yields the protein CASSPLGQPYEQYF. Together with reference TRBV19 and TRBJ2-7, the CDR3 gives the full variable domain: DGGITQSPKYLFRKEGQNVTLSCEQNLNHDAMYWYRQDPGQGLRLIYYSQIVNDFQKGDIAEGYSVSREKKESFPLTVTSAQKNPTAFYLCASSPLGQPYEQYFGPGTRLTVT.

The chain employs TRBV2 and TRBJ1-1; 7 bases align to TRBD1. V gave up 6 bases and J gave up 6 bases; unmatched junction bases: 10. Germline CDR1 is SNHLY and CDR2 is FYNNEI. CDR3 length equals 14 residues. The CDR3 DNA reads as TGTGCCAGCAGCGCAACAGGGGCCGCGGCTGAAGCTTTCTTT. Amino acids: CASSATGAAAEAFF.

The sample holds one count of this clone. V gene TRBV4-2 combines with J gene TRBJ1-2; D is possibly TRBD1 (6 bases). Trimming removed 0 bases from V and 4 bases from J, with 12 bases in between. The CDR3 covers 15 residues. Germline V CDR1 and CDR2: LGHNA, YNFKEQ. This chain's CDR3 is CASSQEYQGPYGYTF. The CDR3 nucleotides read TGTGCCAGCAGCCAAGAGTATCAGGGGCCCTATGGCTACACCTTC.

The CDR3 nucleotides read TGTGCCAGCAGCCGCCGGACAGCTAACACTGAAGCTTTCTTT. It is translated as CASSRRTANTEAFF. The chain joins TRBV6-5 to TRBJ1-1, with D possibly being TRBD1 (6 bases). This CDR3 contains 14 residues. The germline gives CDR1 MNHEY, CDR2 SVGAGI. Trimming shortened V by 6 bases and J by 2 bases, and 13 bases separated the two germline ends.

The table lists this clone with a count of one. The chain recombines TRBV5-4 with TRBJ1-2, with 9 bases that match TRBD1. The CDR3 consists of 14 residues. After removal of 4 bases from V and 6 bases from J, the junction contained 7 bases not matched to a gene. CDR1 and CDR2 (germline): SGHNT, YYREEE (reference sequence). The CDR3: CASSGGGQGDGYTF. The CDR3 DNA sequence: TGTGCCAGCAGCGGGGGGGGACAGGGTGATGGCTACACCTTC.

The chain is built from TRBV5-6 and TRBJ2-3; D is possibly TRBD2 (6 bases). The CDR3 spans 16 residues. Germline V gene lookup returns CDR1 SGHDT and CDR2 YYEEEE. V was pared by 2 bases and J by 3 bases, with 16 bases between. CDR3 nucleotides: TGTGCCAGCAGCTTATTTTTAAGCGGGTATACAGATACGCAGTATTTT. Its translation: CASSLFLSGYTDTQYF.

V usage is TRBV5-1 and J usage is TRBJ1-1, with D possibly matching TRBD1 (6 bases). The CDR3 has 17 amino acids. V was pared by 1 base and J by 0 bases, with 16 bases between. CDR1 and CDR2 from the germline V gene are SGHRS and YFSETQ. CDR3 in DNA: TGCGCCAGCAGCTTGTTAAGAGGGGGAAATATGAACACTGAAGCTTTCTTT. Protein: CASSLLRGGNMNTEAFF.

The CDR3, as DNA: TGTGCCAGCAGTGAAGCGTTAGGACAGTTTGAGCAGTTCTTC. Amino acid sequence: CASSEALGQFEQFF. The chain joins TRBV6-1 to TRBJ2-1; possibly TRBD1 for D (6 bases). There are 14 residues in the CDR3. V was cut by 0 bases and J by 9 bases, with 12 bases left in between. CDR1 and CDR2 from the germline V gene are MNHNS and SASEGT.

This clone occurred a few times. The CDR3 here is CASSGPNSGVYTGELFF. CDR3 DNA: TGTGCCAGCAGTGGGCCGAATAGCGGGGTCTACACCGGGGAGCTGTTTTTT. This chain joins TRBV27 and TRBJ2-2; 8 nucleotides align to TRBD2. This CDR3 has 17 amino acids. CDR1 is MNHEY and CDR2 is SMNVEV in the germline V gene (reference sequence). J was trimmed by 3 bases and V by 5 bases; bases with no gene match: 11.

The chain joins TRBV19 to TRBJ2-2, with 9 bases lining up with TRBD1. CDR3 length: 15 residues. Losses at the gene ends were 8 bases for V and 3 bases for J; bases not matched to a gene: 7. Germline CDR1 is LNHDA and CDR2 is SQIVND (reference sequence). CDR3 DNA: TGTGCCAGTCGACAACAGGGGGCCTACACCGGGGAGCTGTTTTTT. Its protein is CASRQQGAYTGELFF.

The chain is built from TRBV19 and TRBJ2-7; TRBD1 aligns across 7 bases. From germline, CDR1 is LNHDA and CDR2 SQIVND (reference sequence). The CDR3 runs to 13 residues. V dropped 10 bases and J dropped 3; count of bases not matched to a gene: 9. The CDR3 reads CATQRGQSYEQYF. The CDR3 nucleotides read TGTGCCACTCAGAGGGGACAGAGCTACGAGCAGTACTTC.

The chain carries TRBV19 and TRBJ1-1, with 7 bases aligning to TRBD1. The germline V gene encodes CDR1 LNHDA and CDR2 SQIVND (reference sequence). Unmatched junction bases numbered 14, after V lost 6 bases and J lost 10 bases. The CDR3 spans 14 residues. The CDR3 sequence: CASSLKDRRGGAFF. The CDR3 coding sequence is TGTGCCAGTAGCCTCAAGGACAGGAGGGGAGGAGCTTTCTTT. Full variable domain (rest looked up from reference TRBV19 and TRBJ1-1): DGGITQSPKYLFRKEGQNVTLSCEQNLNHDAMYWYRQDPGQGLRLIYYSQIVNDFQKGDIAEGYSVSREKKESFPLTVTSAQKNPTAFYLCASSLKDRRGGAFFGQGTRLTVV.

The rearrangement uses TRBV28 and TRBJ2-7, with TRBD2 matching over 9 bases. Per germline, CDR1 MDHEN and CDR2 SYDVKM. The V and J ends lost 5 bases and 3 bases, in that order; junction bases with no gene match: 8. The CDR3 has 15 amino acids. CDR3 sequence reads: CASSRTSVRSYEQYF. The CDR3 coding sequence is TGTGCCAGCAGTCGGACTAGCGTACGTAGCTACGAGCAGTACTTC.

The chain has TRBV14 and TRBJ2-1; 15 bases line up with TRBD2. The germline CDR1 and CDR2 sequences are SGHDN and FVKESK. With 0 bases clipped from V and 8 bases from J, the junction kept 8 bases outside the gene matches. There are 18 residues in the CDR3. The CDR3: CASSQDQGLAGGRDEQFF. In nucleotides, the CDR3 is TGTGCCAGCAGCCAAGATCAGGGACTAGCGGGAGGCAGGGATGAGCAGTTCTTC.

Here the CDR3 reads CASSADSGNTGELFF. CDR3 DNA: TGTGCCAGCAGCGCCGACTCGGGGAACACCGGGGAGCTGTTTTTT. This chain joins TRBV5-4 and TRBJ2-2; D is ambiguous. The V gene's germline CDR1 is SGHNT and CDR2 YYREEE (reference sequence). Trimming pared 4 bases from V and 1 base from J, leaving 11 bases between. This CDR3 comprises 15 residues.

About this clone itself: Other DNA sequences in this specimen translate into the identical CDR3. This chain connects TRBV30 to TRBJ1-6, with D tentatively TRBD1 (6 bases). The CDR3 runs to 10 residues. Trimming pared 8 bases from V and 11 bases from J, leaving 10 bases between. Looked up from germline, CDR1 is GTSNPN and CDR2 is SVGIG (reference sequence). Written as DNA, the CDR3 is TGTGCCGGGGGCCTTCCACCCCTCCACTTT. Residues: CAGGLPPLHF.

V usage is TRBV6-5 and J usage is TRBJ1-1; D remains ambiguous. From germline, CDR1 is MNHEY and CDR2 SVGAGI. The CDR3 covers 12 residues. Trimming removed 6 bases from V and 7 bases from J, with 12 bases in between. CDR3 DNA sequence: TGTGCCAGCAGCACCGGTCCAGGTGAAGCTTTCTTT. This gives the protein CASSTGPGEAFF.

The V gene is TRBV4-1, the J gene TRBJ1-5; 9 bases are a match to TRBD1. This CDR3 contains 16 residues. CDR1 and CDR2 from the germline V gene are MGHRA and YSYEKL. V shed 3 bases and J 5 bases; nucleotides not matched to a gene: 8. CDR3 nucleotide sequence: TGCGCCAGCAGCCACCCGACAGGGGGAAGGGATCAGCCCCAGCATTTT. This gives the protein CASSHPTGGRDQPQHF.

V and J are TRBV9 and TRBJ1-1; weak D call: TRBD1 (5 bases). The CDR3 covers 15 residues. The germline gives CDR1 SGDLS, CDR2 YYNGEE. The V and J ends lost 0 bases and 3 bases respectively, with 12 bases between them. The DNA for the CDR3 is TGTGCCAGCAGCGTAGATCCTGGGGGGTACACTGAAGCTTTCTTT. Its protein product is CASSVDPGGYTEAFF.

The chain employs TRBV27 and TRBJ1-5, with 7 bases that match TRBD1. The V gene's germline CDR1 is MNHEY and CDR2 SMNVEV (reference sequence). The CDR3 loop spans 16 amino acids. V was pared by 6 bases and J by 1 base, with 9 bases of the junction left unmatched. In nucleotides, the CDR3 is TGTGCCAGCAGCCAGGGGGGAGAGAGGAGCAATCAGCCCCAGCATTTT. Translation: CASSQGGERSNQPQHF.

The chain has TRBV6-1 and TRBJ1-4, with D possibly being TRBD1 (5 bases). Between the trimmed V and J ends, which lost 4 bases and 7 bases, there was a span of 13 bases. The CDR3 spans 14 residues. Germline CDR1 reads MNHNS; CDR2 reads SASEGT. In nucleotides, the CDR3 is TGTGCCAGCAGTGGGCGGGGGTTTGGTGAAAAACTGTTTTTT. This codes for CASSGRGFGEKLFF.

CDR3 sequence (DNA): TGTGCCAGCAGCTTAACAGGGGACTACGAGCAGTACTTC. This encodes CASSLTGDYEQYF. The rearrangement links TRBV5-4 to TRBJ2-7; 7 bases are a match to TRBD1. The CDR3 has 13 residues. Per the germline V gene, CDR1 is SGHNT and CDR2 is YYREEE (reference sequence). V lost 2 bases to trimming and J lost 3 bases; unmatched junction nucleotides: 2.

The J gene is TRBJ2-1, the V gene TRBV5-1, with TRBD1 as a possible D gene (6 bases). This CDR3 spans 15 amino acids. The germline V and J ends were trimmed by 4 bases and 0 bases, with 11 bases remaining between them. Germline assignment: CDR1 SGHRS and CDR2 YFSETQ. CDR3 residues: CASSPQDSSYNEQFF. The DNA of the CDR3 is TGCGCCAGCAGCCCACAGGACAGCTCCTACAATGAGCAGTTCTTC.

J is TRBJ1-5 and V is TRBV6-5, with a weak D call TRBD1 (6 bases). Germline loops: CDR1 MNHEY, CDR2 SVGAGI. The CDR3 is made up of 13 amino acids. Trimming left V 5 bases short and J 10 bases short, with 15 bases between. CDR3 in amino acids: CASSTSPGHPQHF. Here the CDR3 DNA reads TGTGCCAGCAGTACGTCCCCGGGACACCCCCAGCATTTT.

CDR3 sequence (DNA): TGCGCCAGCCCCATCTCGCCCAGGGGGACAGGGACTAATTCACCCCTCCACTTT. Its translation: CASPISPRGTGTNSPLHF. The V call is TRBV5-1, the J call TRBJ1-6; 9 nucleotides match TRBD1. Trimming cost V 7 bases and J 6 bases; bases outside gene matches: 17. The length of the CDR3 is 18 residues. CDR1 is SGHRS and CDR2 is YFSETQ in the germline V gene.

This clone turned up a few times. V and J are TRBV6-5 and TRBJ1-1; maybe TRBD1 (5 bases). There are 14 residues in the CDR3. The germline V gene encodes CDR1 MNHEY and CDR2 SVGAGI. Trimming took 7 bases from V and 2 from J, leaving 14 bases between them. CDR3 in DNA: TGTGCCAGCACATGGCCGGGGGTAAACACTGAAGCTTTCTTT. Translating it yields CASTWPGVNTEAFF.

The CDR3, as DNA: TGTGCCAGCAGCTGGGAGGGTTCAAACAATGAGCAGTTCTTC. Its protein is CASSWEGSNNEQFF. V gene TRBV5-5 combines with J gene TRBJ2-1; 7 bases fit TRBD2. Germline-derived CDR1 and CDR2 are SGHKS and YYEKEE (reference sequence). This CDR3 has 14 amino acids. The junction had 5 bases not matched to a gene; V was cut back by 3 bases and J by 5 bases.